These 16 T cell receptor beta chains originate from one sample sequenced in a study of blood T cell repertoires in COVID-19. Profiling relied on immunoSEQ multiplex PCR, and the TCRdb table lists in-frame clones only, not all of them. The repertoire consists of hundreds of thousands of clones, with more than 70% occurring once and the leading ten covering around 6.3%. The sequenced sample was peripheral blood. The receptor source for this set is a woman in her 30s with COVID-19, enrolled during active disease.

This sequence joins TRBV12-3 or TRBV12-4 and TRBJ1-1; 9 nucleotides match TRBD1. V dropped 3 bases and J dropped 7; count of bases not matched to a gene: 3. This CDR3 comprises 13 residues. CDR3 sequence reads: CASSLGQGVEAFF. For the CDR3, the DNA is TGTGCCAGCAGTTTGGGACAGGGCGTTGAAGCTTTCTTT.

The genes are TRBV14 and TRBJ2-2, with 13 bases identical to TRBD2. V lost 0 bases, J lost 3 bases, and 7 bases stayed unmatched. From germline, CDR1 is SGHDN and CDR2 FVKESK. This CDR3 comprises 19 residues. CDR3 bases: TGTGCCAGCAGCCAAGATTTTGTAGGACTAGCGGGGGACACCGGGGAGCTGTTTTTT. Residues: CASSQDFVGLAGDTGELFF.

The J gene is TRBJ1-4, the V gene TRBV5-8; 7 bases agree with TRBD1. CDR1 SGHTS and CDR2 YDEGEE come from the germline V gene. The V gene end was trimmed by 1 base and the J gene end by 0 bases; junction bases not matched to a gene: 6. The CDR3 consists of 17 residues. CDR3 protein: CASSLTTGFPTNEKLFF. The CDR3 DNA follows: TGTGCCAGCAGCTTGACGACAGGGTTCCCAACTAATGAAAAACTGTTTTTT.

This clone was observed a few times. The chain couples TRBV10-1 to TRBJ2-7; TRBD1 agrees at 7 bases. The V gene's germline CDR1 is WNHNN and CDR2 SYGVQD (reference sequence). The CDR3 consists of 15 residues. The ends lost 0 bases at V and 6 bases at J; junction bases unmatched: 8. The CDR3 sequence is CASSESRQGSGEQYF. CDR3 DNA: TGCGCCAGCAGTGAGTCGAGACAGGGTTCGGGCGAGCAGTACTTC.

The rearrangement uses TRBV21-1 and TRBJ2-7; the table's D call of TRBD1 was not tested on the DNA. TRBV21-1 counts as a pseudogene. This CDR3 region has 15 residues. CDR3 loop: CASSKEEGQSYEQYV. The CDR3 nucleotides are TGTGCCAGCAGCAAAGAGGAGGGACAGTCCTACGAGCAGTACGTC.

The chain employs TRBV24-1 and TRBJ2-3, with 9 bases that match TRBD1. With 0 bases clipped from V and 4 bases from J, the junction kept 7 bases outside the gene matches. Germline values: CDR1 KGHDR, CDR2 SFDVKD. The CDR3 sequence is 17 residues long. Here the CDR3 DNA reads TGTGCCACCAGTGATTTGCGGACAGGGGAAGGGCCAGATACGCAGTATTTT. It is translated as CATSDLRTGEGPDTQYF.

The chain joins TRBV29-1 to TRBJ2-1; tentative D call: TRBD1 (6 bases). With 2 bases removed from V and 5 bases from J, the gap between germline ends came to 13 bases. The CDR3 has 14 amino acids. Germline CDR1 reads SQVTM; CDR2 reads ANQGSEA. The CDR3 loop reads CSVERQAGDNEQFF. In DNA form, the CDR3 reads TGCAGCGTTGAACGACAGGCCGGGGACAATGAGCAGTTCTTC.

The chain carries TRBV2 and TRBJ1-1; tentatively, D is TRBD1 (6 bases). The CDR3 extends over 12 amino acids. In germline, CDR1 is SNHLY, CDR2 FYNNEI. V shed 4 bases and J shed 7 bases, with 10 bases lying between them. This CDR3 is CASSVRQVEAFF. CDR3 in DNA: TGTGCCAGCAGTGTTCGACAGGTTGAAGCTTTCTTT. Filled out from reference TRBV2 and TRBJ1-1, the complete variable domain reads EPEVTQTPSHQVTQMGQEVILRCVPISNHLYFYWYRQILGQKVEFLVSFYNNEISEKSEIFDDQFSVERPDGSNFTLKIRSTKLEDSAMYFCASSVRQVEAFFGQGTRLTVV.

This chain joins TRBV5-6 and TRBJ2-3, with 12 bases that match TRBD2. The J segment lost 3 bases and the V segment lost 0 bases, leaving 8 bases of the junction unmatched. Germline assignment: CDR1 SGHDT and CDR2 YYEEEE. This CDR3 is built from 18 residues. The CDR3 sequence: CASSLVGLAGSLTDTQYF. CDR3 DNA: TGTGCCAGCAGCTTGGTAGGACTAGCGGGGAGCCTAACAGATACGCAGTATTTT.

This sequence joins TRBV5-1 and TRBJ2-2; 13 bases agree with TRBD2. Germline loops: CDR1 SGHRS, CDR2 YFSETQ. J gave up 4 bases and V 1 base, and 4 bases lay outside the gene matches. This CDR3 contains 17 residues. DNA of the CDR3: TGCGCCAGCAGCTTGAAGGGACTAGCGGGGCTCACCGGGGAGCTGTTTTTT. Translating it yields CASSLKGLAGLTGELFF.

The chain has TRBV6-1 and TRBJ2-7; no definite D call. CDR1 MNHNS and CDR2 SASEGT come from the germline V gene. V gave up 1 base and J gave up 1 base, with 5 bases separating them. There are 13 residues in the CDR3. The CDR3 DNA is TGTGCCAGCAGTGAAGGGCGGTCCTACGAGCAGTACGTC. The encoded protein is CASSEGRSYEQYV.

This chain links TRBV9 with TRBJ1-1; perhaps TRBD1 as D (5 bases). Germline assignment: CDR1 SGDLS and CDR2 YYNGEE. This CDR3 spans 12 amino acids. V gave up 3 bases and J gave up 7 bases, with 10 bases separating them. CDR3 loop: CASSGVTDEAFF. CDR3 in DNA: TGTGCCAGCAGCGGGGTGACAGATGAAGCTTTCTTT.

This clone was observed a single time. The chain couples TRBV6-4 to TRBJ1-1; unclear D gene. The CDR3 totals 13 residues. CDR1 is MRHNA and CDR2 is SNTAGT in the germline V gene. V was clipped by 7 bases and J by 1 base, with 10 bases between them. DNA for the CDR3: TGTGCCAGCAAGAGGGCGGAGAACACTGAAGCTTTCTTT. Encoded protein: CASKRAENTEAFF.

J is TRBJ1-4 and V is TRBV28; 8 nucleotides line up with TRBD1. The CDR3 has 14 residues. Unmatched junction bases numbered 8, after V lost 6 bases and J lost 8 bases. Germline V lookup: CDR1 MDHEN, CDR2 SYDVKM. The CDR3 region is CASRLTGEGEKLFF. The CDR3 nucleotides are TGTGCCAGCAGGCTGACAGGGGAGGGCGAAAAACTGTTTTTT.

The chain recombines TRBV15 with TRBJ2-1, with D tentatively TRBD1 (6 bases). Trimming removed 3 bases from V and 9 bases from J, with 12 bases in between. Germline CDR1 LNHNV, CDR2 YYDKDF (reference sequence). CDR3 length: 13 amino acids. The CDR3 reads CATSSTTGREQFF. The CDR3 nucleotides read TGTGCCACCAGCAGTACAACAGGGCGTGAGCAGTTCTTC.

The chain employs TRBV3-1 (or the pseudogene TRBV3-2) and TRBJ1-4, with D possibly matching TRBD1 (5 bases). Trimming cost V 0 bases and J 13 bases, with 12 bases left between them. Per the germline V gene, CDR1 is LGHDT and CDR2 is YNNKEL (reference sequence). The CDR3 totals 13 residues. The CDR3 sequence: CASSQEGVGALFF. The CDR3 nucleotides read TGTGCCAGCAGCCAAGAAGGAGTAGGGGCACTGTTTTTT.